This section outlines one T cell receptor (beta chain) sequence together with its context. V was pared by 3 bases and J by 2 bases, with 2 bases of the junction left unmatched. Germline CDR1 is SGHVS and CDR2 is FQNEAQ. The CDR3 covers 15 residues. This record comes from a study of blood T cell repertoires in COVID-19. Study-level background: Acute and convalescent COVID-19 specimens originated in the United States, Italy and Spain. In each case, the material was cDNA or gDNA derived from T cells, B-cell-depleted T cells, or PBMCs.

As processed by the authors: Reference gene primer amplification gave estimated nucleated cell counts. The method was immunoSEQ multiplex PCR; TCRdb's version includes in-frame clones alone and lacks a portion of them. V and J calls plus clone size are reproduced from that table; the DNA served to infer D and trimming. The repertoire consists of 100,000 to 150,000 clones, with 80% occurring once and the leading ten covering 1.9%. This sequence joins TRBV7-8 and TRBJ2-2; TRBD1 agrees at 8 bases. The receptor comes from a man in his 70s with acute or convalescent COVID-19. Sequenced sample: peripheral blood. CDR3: CASSLDRVNTGELFF. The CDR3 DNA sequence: TGTGCCAGCAGCTTGGACAGGGTTAACACCGGGGAGCTGTTTTTT.